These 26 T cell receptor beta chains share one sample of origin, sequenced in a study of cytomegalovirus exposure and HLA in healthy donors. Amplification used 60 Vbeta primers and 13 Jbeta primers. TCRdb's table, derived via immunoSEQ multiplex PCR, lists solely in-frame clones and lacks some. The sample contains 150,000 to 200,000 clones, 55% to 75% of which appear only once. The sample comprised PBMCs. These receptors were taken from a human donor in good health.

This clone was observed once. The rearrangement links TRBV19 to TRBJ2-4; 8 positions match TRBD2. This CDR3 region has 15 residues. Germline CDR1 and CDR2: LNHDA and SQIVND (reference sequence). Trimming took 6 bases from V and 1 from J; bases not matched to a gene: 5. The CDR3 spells CASSTPGGAKNIQYF. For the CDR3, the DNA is TGTGCCAGTAGCACCCCGGGGGGGGCCAAAAACATTCAGTACTTC.

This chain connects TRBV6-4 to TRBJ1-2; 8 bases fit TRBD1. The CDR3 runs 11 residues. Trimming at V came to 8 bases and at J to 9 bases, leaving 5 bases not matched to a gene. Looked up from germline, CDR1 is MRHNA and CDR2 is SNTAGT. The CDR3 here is CASSGQGRYTF. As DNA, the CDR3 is TGTGCCAGCTCAGGACAGGGACGCTACACCTTC.

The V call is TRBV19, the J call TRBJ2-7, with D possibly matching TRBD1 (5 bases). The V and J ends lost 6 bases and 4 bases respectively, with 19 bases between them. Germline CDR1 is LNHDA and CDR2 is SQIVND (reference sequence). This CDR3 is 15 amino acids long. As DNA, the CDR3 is TGTGCCAGTAGCGTTCAGGACATCGCGGATTACGAGCAGTACTTC. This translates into CASSVQDIADYEQYF.

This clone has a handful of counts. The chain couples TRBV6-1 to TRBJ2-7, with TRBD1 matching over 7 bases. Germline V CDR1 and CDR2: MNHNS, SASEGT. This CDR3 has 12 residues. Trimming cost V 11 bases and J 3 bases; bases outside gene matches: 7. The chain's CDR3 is CAGGRDSYEQYF. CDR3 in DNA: TGTGCCGGAGGCCGGGACAGCTACGAGCAGTACTTC.

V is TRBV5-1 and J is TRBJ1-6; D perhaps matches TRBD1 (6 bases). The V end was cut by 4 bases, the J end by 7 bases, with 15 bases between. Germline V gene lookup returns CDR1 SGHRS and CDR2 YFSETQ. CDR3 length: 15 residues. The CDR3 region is CASSILTGRNSPLHF. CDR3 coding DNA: TGCGCCAGCAGCATCCTAACAGGGCGCAATTCACCCCTCCACTTT.

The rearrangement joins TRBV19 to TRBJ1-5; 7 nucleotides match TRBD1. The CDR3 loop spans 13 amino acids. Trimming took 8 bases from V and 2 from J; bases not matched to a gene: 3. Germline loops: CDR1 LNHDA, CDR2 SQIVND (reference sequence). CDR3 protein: CASSTGGNQPQHF. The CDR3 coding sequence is TGTGCCAGTTCTACAGGGGGCAATCAGCCCCAGCATTTT.

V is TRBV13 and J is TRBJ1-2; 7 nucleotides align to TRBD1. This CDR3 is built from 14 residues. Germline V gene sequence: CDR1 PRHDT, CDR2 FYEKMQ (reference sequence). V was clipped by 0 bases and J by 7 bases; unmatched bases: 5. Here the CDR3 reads CASSLGQGVGGYTF. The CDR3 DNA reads TGTGCCAGCAGCTTAGGCCAGGGGGTCGGTGGCTACACCTTC.

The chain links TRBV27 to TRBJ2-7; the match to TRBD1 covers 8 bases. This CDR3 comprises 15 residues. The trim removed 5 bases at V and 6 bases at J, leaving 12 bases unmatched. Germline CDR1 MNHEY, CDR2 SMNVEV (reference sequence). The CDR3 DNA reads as TGTGCCAGCAGTCTCTCTCCGACAGGGGACGGCGAGCAGTACTTC. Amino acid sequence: CASSLSPTGDGEQYF.

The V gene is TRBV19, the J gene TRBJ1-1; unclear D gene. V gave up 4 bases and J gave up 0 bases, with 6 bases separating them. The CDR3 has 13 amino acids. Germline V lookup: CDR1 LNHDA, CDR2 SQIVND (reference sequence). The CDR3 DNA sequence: TGTGCCAGTAGTAGTCAGATGAACACTGAAGCTTTCTTT. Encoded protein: CASSSQMNTEAFF.

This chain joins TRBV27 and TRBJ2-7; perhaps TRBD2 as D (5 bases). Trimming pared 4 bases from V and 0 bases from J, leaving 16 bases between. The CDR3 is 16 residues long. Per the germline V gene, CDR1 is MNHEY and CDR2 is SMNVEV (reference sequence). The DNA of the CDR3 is TGTGCCAGCAGTTCGATCGGGGATGGTAGCTCCTACGAGCAGTACTTC. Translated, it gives CASSSIGDGSSYEQYF.

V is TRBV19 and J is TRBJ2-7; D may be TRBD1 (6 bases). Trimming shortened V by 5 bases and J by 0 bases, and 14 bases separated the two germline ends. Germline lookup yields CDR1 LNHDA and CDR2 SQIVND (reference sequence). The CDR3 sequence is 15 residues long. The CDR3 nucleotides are TGTGCCAGTAGTCCACGGACAGCCTACTCCTACGAGCAGTACTTC. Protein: CASSPRTAYSYEQYF. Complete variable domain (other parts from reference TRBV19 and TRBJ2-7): DGGITQSPKYLFRKEGQNVTLSCEQNLNHDAMYWYRQDPGQGLRLIYYSQIVNDFQKGDIAEGYSVSREKKESFPLTVTSAQKNPTAFYLCASSPRTAYSYEQYFGPGTRLTVT.

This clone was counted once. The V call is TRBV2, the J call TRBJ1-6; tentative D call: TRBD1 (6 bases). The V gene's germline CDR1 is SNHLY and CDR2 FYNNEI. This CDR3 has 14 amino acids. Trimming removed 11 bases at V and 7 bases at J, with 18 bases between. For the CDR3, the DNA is TGTGCCGGACGCCGGGGCAGGGGCAATTCACCCCTCCACTTT. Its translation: CAGRRGRGNSPLHF.

CDR3 coding DNA: TGTGCCAGTAGTATAGATACAGGGATCCGCGAGACCCAGTACTTC. Protein product: CASSIDTGIRETQYF. This sequence joins TRBV19 and TRBJ2-5; D perhaps matches TRBD1 (6 bases). The V gene's germline CDR1 is LNHDA and CDR2 SQIVND (reference sequence). The CDR3 spans 15 residues. V was shortened by 0 bases and J by 5 bases, with 13 bases between the two germline ends.

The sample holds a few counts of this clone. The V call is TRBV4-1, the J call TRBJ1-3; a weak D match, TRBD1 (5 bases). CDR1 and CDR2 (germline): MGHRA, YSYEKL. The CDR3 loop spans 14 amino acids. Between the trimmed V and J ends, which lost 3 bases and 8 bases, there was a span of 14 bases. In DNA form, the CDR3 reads TGCGCCAGCAGCCATGGGACCGGGGGGGACACCATATATTTT. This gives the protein CASSHGTGGDTIYF.

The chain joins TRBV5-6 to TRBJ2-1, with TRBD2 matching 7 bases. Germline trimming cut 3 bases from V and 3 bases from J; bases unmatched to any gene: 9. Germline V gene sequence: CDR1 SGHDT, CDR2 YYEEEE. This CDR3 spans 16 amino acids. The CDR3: CASSSLRTSGYNEQFF. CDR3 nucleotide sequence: TGTGCCAGCAGCTCGTTGAGGACTAGTGGCTACAATGAGCAGTTCTTC.

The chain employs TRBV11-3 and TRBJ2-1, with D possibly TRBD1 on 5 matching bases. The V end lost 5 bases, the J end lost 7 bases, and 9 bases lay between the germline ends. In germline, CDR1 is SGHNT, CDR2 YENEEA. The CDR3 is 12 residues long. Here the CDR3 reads CASSRRENEQFF. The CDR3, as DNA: TGTGCCAGCAGCCGCAGGGAAAATGAGCAGTTCTTC.

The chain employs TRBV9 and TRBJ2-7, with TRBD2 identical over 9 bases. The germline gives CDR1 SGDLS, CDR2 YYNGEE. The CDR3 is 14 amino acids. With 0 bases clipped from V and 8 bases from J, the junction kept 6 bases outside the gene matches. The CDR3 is CASSVEGGGAQQYF. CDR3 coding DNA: TGTGCCAGCAGCGTAGAGGGCGGGGGGGCCCAGCAGTACTTC.

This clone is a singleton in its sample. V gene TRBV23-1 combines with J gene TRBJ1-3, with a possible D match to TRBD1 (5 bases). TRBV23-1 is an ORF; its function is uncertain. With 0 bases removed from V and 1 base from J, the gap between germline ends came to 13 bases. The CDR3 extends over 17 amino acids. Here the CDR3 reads CASSQSMGQLSGNTIYF. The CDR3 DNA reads TGCGCCAGCAGTCAATCGATGGGGCAGTTATCTGGAAACACCATATATTTT.

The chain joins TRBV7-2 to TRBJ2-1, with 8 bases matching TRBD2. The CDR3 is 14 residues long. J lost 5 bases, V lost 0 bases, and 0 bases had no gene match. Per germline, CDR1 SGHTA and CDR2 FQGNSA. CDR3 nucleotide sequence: TGTGCCAGCAGCTTAGCGCGGGGGGACAATGAGCAGTTCTTC. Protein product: CASSLARGDNEQFF.

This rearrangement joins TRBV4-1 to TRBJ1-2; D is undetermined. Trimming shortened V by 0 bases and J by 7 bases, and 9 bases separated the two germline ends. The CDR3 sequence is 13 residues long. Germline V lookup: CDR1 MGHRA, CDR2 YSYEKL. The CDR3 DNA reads TGCGCCAGCAGCCAAGATCGAGATCGTGGCTACACCTTC. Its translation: CASSQDRDRGYTF.

The CDR3 region has the DNA TGTGCCAGCAGTGAACAGGGGGGAGGCGATGAGCAGTTCTTC. Translating it yields CASSEQGGGDEQFF. The chain carries TRBV2 and TRBJ2-1; possibly TRBD1 for D (7 bases). CDR1 SNHLY and CDR2 FYNNEI come from the germline V gene. Trimming removed 2 bases at V and 8 bases at J, with 13 bases between. This CDR3 is built from 14 residues. The whole variable domain, filled in from reference TRBV2 and TRBJ2-1, reads EPEVTQTPSHQVTQMGQEVILRCVPISNHLYFYWYRQILGQKVEFLVSFYNNEISEKSEIFDDQFSVERPDGSNFTLKIRSTKLEDSAMYFCASSEQGGGDEQFFGPGTRLTVL.

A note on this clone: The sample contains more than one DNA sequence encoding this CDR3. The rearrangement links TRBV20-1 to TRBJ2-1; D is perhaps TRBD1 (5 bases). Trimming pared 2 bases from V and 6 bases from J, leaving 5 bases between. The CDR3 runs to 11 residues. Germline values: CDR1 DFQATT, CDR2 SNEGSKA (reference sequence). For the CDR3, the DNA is TGCAGTGCTAGAAGGGGCAATGAGCAGTTCTTC. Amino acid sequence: CSARRGNEQFF.

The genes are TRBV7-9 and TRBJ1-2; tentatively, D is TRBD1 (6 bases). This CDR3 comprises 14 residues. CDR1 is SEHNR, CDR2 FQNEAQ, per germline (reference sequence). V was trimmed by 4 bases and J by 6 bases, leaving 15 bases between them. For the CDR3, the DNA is TGTGCCAGCAGCTCCTCGGGACATGGAGATGGCTACACCTTC. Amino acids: CASSSSGHGDGYTF. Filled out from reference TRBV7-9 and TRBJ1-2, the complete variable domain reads DTGVSQNPRHKITKRGQNVTFRCDPISEHNRLYWYRQTLGQGPEFLTYFQNEAQLEKSRLLSDRFSAERPKGSFSTLEIQRTEQGDSAMYLCASSSSGHGDGYTFGSGTRLTVV.

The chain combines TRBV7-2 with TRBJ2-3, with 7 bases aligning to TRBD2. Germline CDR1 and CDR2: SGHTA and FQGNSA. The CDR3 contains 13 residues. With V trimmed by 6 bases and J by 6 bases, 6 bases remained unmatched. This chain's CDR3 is CASSPRTRDTQYF. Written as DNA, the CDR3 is TGTGCCAGCAGTCCGAGGACTAGGGATACGCAGTATTTT.

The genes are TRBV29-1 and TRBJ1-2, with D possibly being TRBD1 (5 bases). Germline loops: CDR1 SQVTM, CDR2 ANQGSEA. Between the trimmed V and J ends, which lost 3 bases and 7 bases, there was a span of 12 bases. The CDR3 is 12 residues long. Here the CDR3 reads CSVERPGGGYTF. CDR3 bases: TGCAGCGTTGAGAGGCCCGGGGGTGGCTACACCTTC.

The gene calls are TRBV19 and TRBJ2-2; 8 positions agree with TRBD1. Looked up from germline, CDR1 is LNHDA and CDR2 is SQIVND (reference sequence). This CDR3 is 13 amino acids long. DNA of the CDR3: TGTGTTACTGACAGGGGGAACACCGGGGAGCTGTTTTTT. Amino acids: CVTDRGNTGELFF.